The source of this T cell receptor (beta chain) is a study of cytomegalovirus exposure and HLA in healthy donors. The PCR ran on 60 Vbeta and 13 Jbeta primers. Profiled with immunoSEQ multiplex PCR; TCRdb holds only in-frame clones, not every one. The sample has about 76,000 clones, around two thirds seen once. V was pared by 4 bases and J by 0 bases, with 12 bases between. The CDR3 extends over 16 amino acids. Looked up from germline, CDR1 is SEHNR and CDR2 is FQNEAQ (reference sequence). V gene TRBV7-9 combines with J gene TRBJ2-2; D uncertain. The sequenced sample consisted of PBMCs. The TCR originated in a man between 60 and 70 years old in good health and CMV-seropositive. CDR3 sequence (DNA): TGTGCCAGCAGCTCGTCCCGTAACTCGAACACCGGGGAGCTGTTTTTT. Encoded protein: CASSSSRNSNTGELFF.